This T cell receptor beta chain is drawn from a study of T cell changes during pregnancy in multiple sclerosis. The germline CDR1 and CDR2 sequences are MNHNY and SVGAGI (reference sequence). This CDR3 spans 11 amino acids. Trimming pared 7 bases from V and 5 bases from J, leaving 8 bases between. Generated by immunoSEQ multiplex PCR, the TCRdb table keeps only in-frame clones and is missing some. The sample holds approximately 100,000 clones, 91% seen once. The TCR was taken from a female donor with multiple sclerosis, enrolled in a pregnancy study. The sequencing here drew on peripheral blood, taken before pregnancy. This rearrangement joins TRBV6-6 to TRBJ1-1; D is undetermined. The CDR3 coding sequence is TGTGCCAGCAACCGCGCGACTGAAGCTTTCTTT. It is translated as CASNRATEAFF.